The subject of this entry is one TCR beta chain. The V gene lost 2 bases and the J gene lost 2 bases, with 8 bases spanning the gap. This CDR3 has 15 residues. CDR1 SGDLS and CDR2 YYNGEE come from the germline V gene. The assay was immunoSEQ multiplex PCR, and TCRdb's table has in-frame clones only and misses some. This table holds tens of thousands of clones, roughly 80% found once. This sample stems from a study of blood T cell repertoires in COVID-19. Study background: There were acute and convalescent COVID-19 samples, and they came from the United States, Italy and Spain. PBMCs, B-cell-depleted T cells, or T cells were the source of the cDNA or gDNA that made up the material.

The receptor comes from a woman aged 80 or over with acute or convalescent COVID-19. Source material: peripheral blood. The chain couples TRBV9 to TRBJ2-6; TRBD1 might be the D (5 bases). CDR3 nucleotides: TGTGCCAGCAGCGTCGAAGGGGCTGGGGCCAACGTCCTGACTTTC. It is translated as CASSVEGAGANVLTF.